This T cell receptor beta chain stems from a study of blood T cell repertoires in COVID-19. The overall study: Spain, Italy and the United States supplied samples that represented acute and convalescent COVID-19. Sample material is recorded as cDNA or gDNA derived from T cells, B-cell-depleted T cells, or PBMCs.

Unmatched junction bases numbered 4, after V lost 3 bases and J lost 5 bases. CDR3 length: 14 amino acids. The germline CDR1 and CDR2 sequences are SGDLS and YYNGEE. In the original processing: Reference gene primers were amplified, and this amplification served to estimate nucleated cell counts. Here immunoSEQ multiplex PCR was the method, and the copy in TCRdb shows in-frame clones only, minus some. V and J calls and clone size are copied from that table; D and trimming were computed from the DNA. The data hold 55,000 to 65,000 clones, with approximately 84% observed a single time. This receptor was obtained from a man between 60 and 70 years old with acute or convalescent COVID-19. The chain recombines TRBV9 with TRBJ2-2; TRBD2 matches at 7 bases. Sequencing used peripheral blood. CDR3 loop: CASSEPAGTGELFF. CDR3 nucleotides: TGTGCCAGCAGCGAGCCAGCGGGGACCGGGGAGCTGTTTTTT.